The rows below give T cell receptor beta chains drawn from one sample of a study of shared clonotypes between healthy human individuals. Assay: immunoSEQ multiplex PCR; the TCRdb copy retains only in-frame clones and omits some. There are more than 2 million clones in the sample; over 85% occur only once, and 0.13% lies in the top ten. Sequencing used naive CD4+ T cells sorted from blood. The receptors were sampled from a man aged 18 to 30 in good health. Each CDR3 is given with its conserved first and last residue. Fields, in order: J gene, clone size, CDR3 length, D gene, V gene, CDR3 DNA, CDR3 protein. The D gene is left open where the match is weak. Clone size is shown for a subset of rows, as once, few, many or a class of expanded clone.

>TRBJ1-2|-|13|-|TRBV18
TGTGCCAGCTCACCAGGGGGGGACTATGGCTACACCTTC
CASSPGGDYGYTF
>TRBJ2-2|-|14|-|TRBV25-1
TGTGCCAGCAGATTGAACGGGGAAACCGGGGAGCTGTTTTTT
CASRLNGETGELFF
>TRBJ1-6|-|14|TRBD1|TRBV5-1
TGCGCCAGCAGCTCAGACAGGGGGAATTCACCCCTCCACTTT
CASSSDRGNSPLHF
>TRBJ1-5|-|9|-|TRBV6-1
TGTGCCAGGAGGGGGCCCCAGCATTTT
CARRGPQHF
>TRBJ1-5|-|13|-|TRBV28
TGTGCCAGCAGCCCAGTAGGGGATCAGCCCCAGCATTTT
CASSPVGDQPQHF
>TRBJ1-4|-|14|TRBD1|TRBV6-6
TGTGCCAGCAGACCGGGACAGGTTGAAGAAAAACTGTTTTTT
CASRPGQVEEKLFF
>TRBJ2-2|-|14|TRBD1|TRBV27
TGTGCCAGCAGTAGACAGGGTCAGGGCGGGGAGCTGTTTTTT
CASSRQGQGGELFF
>TRBJ2-2|-|14|-|TRBV29-1
TGCAGCGTTGCAAGGGCTGGGAACACCGGGGAGCTGTTTTTT
CSVARAGNTGELFF
>TRBJ1-4|-|14|-|TRBV6-6
TGTGCCAGCAGCCACGGGGGGGTGGAAGAAAAACTGTTTTTT
CASSHGGVEEKLFF
>TRBJ2-7|-|14|-|TRBV6-5
TGTGCCAGCAGTTACATCGCGGGAAACTACGAGCAGTACTTC
CASSYIAGNYEQYF
>TRBJ1-2|once|15|TRBD1|TRBV28
TGTGCCAGCAGTATAGGGACAGGGACTAACTATGGCTACACCTTC
CASSIGTGTNYGYTF
>TRBJ1-3|once|16|-|TRBV15
TGTGCCACCAGCGGAAGAACAGGGTACTCTGGAAACACCATATATTTT
CATSGRTGYSGNTIYF
>TRBJ1-5|-|15|-|TRBV5-4
TGTGCCAGCAGCTTGGGGATTGGAAGCAATCAGCCCCAGCATTTT
CASSLGIGSNQPQHF
>TRBJ2-7|-|14|-|TRBV30
TGTGCCTGGAGTGTGGGCGGAGGGGGCCGGAAGCAGTACTTC
CAWSVGGGGRKQYF
>TRBJ1-1|-|14|TRBD1|TRBV5-1
TGCGCCAGCAGCCGCGGACAGGGGAACACTGAAGCTTTCTTT
CASSRGQGNTEAFF
>TRBJ1-5|-|14|-|TRBV28
TGTGCCAGCGACCTGACGGCTTCCATAGGGCCCCAGCATTTT
CASDLTASIGPQHF
>TRBJ1-1|-|15|-|TRBV5-8
TGTGCCAGCAACACCTTAACGGGCCTGAACACTGAAGCTTTCTTT
CASNTLTGLNTEAFF
>TRBJ2-7|-|16|-|TRBV25-1
TGTGCCAGCAGTGATTGGGGCAGGGGTAGCTCCTACGAGCAGTACTTC
CASSDWGRGSSYEQYF
>TRBJ2-7|-|14|-|TRBV6-1
TGTGCCAGCAGTGAAGCAAGTGACAGCTACGAGCAGTACTTC
CASSEASDSYEQYF
>TRBJ1-3|-|14|-|TRBV6-7
TGTGCCAGCAGTTACCCGATTTCAGGAAACACCATATATTTT
CASSYPISGNTIYF
>TRBJ1-1|-|12|-|TRBV6-5
TGTGCCAGCGTTGGTGGGAGGACTGAAGCTTTCTTT
CASVGGRTEAFF
>TRBJ1-2|-|13|-|TRBV28
TGTGCCAGCAGTTTAACGCAAAACTATGGCTACACCTTC
CASSLTQNYGYTF
>TRBJ1-1|-|16|-|TRBV7-2
TGTGCCAGCAGCTTAGCGCCGGAGGGTATGGGGACTGAAGCTTTCTTT
CASSLAPEGMGTEAFF
>TRBJ2-1|-|14|-|TRBV9
TGTGCCAGCAGCGTAGACCCCTTAGCCAATGAGCAGTTCTTC
CASSVDPLANEQFF
>TRBJ2-4|-|11|-|TRBV29-1
TGCAGCGTTGAAGTAAGGAACATTCAGTACTTC
CSVEVRNIQYF
>TRBJ2-3|-|15|TRBD2|TRBV5-6
TGTGCCAGCAGCTTCCTAGCGGGTATGCCAGATACGCAGTATTTT
CASSFLAGMPDTQYF
>TRBJ1-1|-|21|TRBD1|TRBV7-3
TGTGCCAGCAGCTTATACCCCGGCACGGGGCAGGGGGCCCTTCCGAACACTGAAGCTTTCTTT
CASSLYPGTGQGALPNTEAFF
>TRBJ2-6|-|14|-|TRBV30
TGTGCCTTGGACCTGAGCTCTGGGGCCAACGTCCTGACTTTC
CALDLSSGANVLTF
>TRBJ2-1|-|12|-|TRBV30
TGTGCCTGCCAGGGGCTGGGGAATGAGCAGTTCTTC
CACQGLGNEQFF
>TRBJ1-2|-|15|TRBD1|TRBV30
TGTGCCTGGAGTGTATCCCGACAGGGTTCGTACGGCTACACCTTC
CAWSVSRQGSYGYTF
>TRBJ2-3|-|17|TRBD2|TRBV4-3
TGCGCCAGCAGCCTACTTCTGACTAGCGGGAACGCAGATACGCAGTATTTT
CASSLLLTSGNADTQYF
>TRBJ2-2|-|15|-|TRBV5-1
TGCGCCAGCAGCTTACAGCCGGGTTCCACCGGGGAGCTGTTTTTT
CASSLQPGSTGELFF
>TRBJ2-1|-|14|TRBD2|TRBV5-4
TGTGCCAGCAGCCTCCGGACTAGCACGGGTGAGCAGTTCTTC
CASSLRTSTGEQFF
>TRBJ2-2|-|20|TRBD2|TRBV10-3
TGTGCCATCAGTGAGTCGACTAGCGGGAGGGTTTCTCCGAGAACCGGGGAGCTGTTTTTT
CAISESTSGRVSPRTGELFF
>TRBJ2-7|-|14|TRBD2|TRBV10-3
TGTGCCATCAGAAAAAGCGGGACCACCGACGAGCAGTACTTC
CAIRKSGTTDEQYF
>TRBJ2-7|-|16|TRBD1|TRBV5-6
TGTGCCAGCAGCTTTTACAGTGGACAGGGCTCCTACGAGCAGTACTTC
CASSFYSGQGSYEQYF
>TRBJ2-1|-|14|-|TRBV11-2
TGTGCCAGCAGCTTAGTTTTTCCGGCCAATGAGCAGTTCTTC
CASSLVFPANEQFF
>TRBJ2-1|-|15|-|TRBV25-1
TGTGCCAGCAGTGAATCCAGGATTTCCGATGTTGAGCAGTTCTTC
CASSESRISDVEQFF
>TRBJ1-5|-|16|-|TRBV19
TGTGCCAGTAGTATTGAGGCAGGAGTGATCAATCAGCCCCAGCATTTT
CASSIEAGVINQPQHF
>TRBJ2-7|-|18|-|TRBV11-2
TGTGCCAGCAGCTTAGGCCAAGCGCAGGGTCGCAGATCCTACGAGCAGTACTTC
CASSLGQAQGRRSYEQYF
>TRBJ2-7|once|12|-|TRBV18
TGTGCCAGCTCCCCTAGCTCCTACGAGCAGTACTTC
CASSPSSYEQYF
>TRBJ2-7|-|15|-|TRBV7-2
TGTGCCAGCAGCTCCCGGTCGCAGGGGGGGTACGAGCAGTACTTC
CASSSRSQGGYEQYF
>TRBJ1-1|-|17|TRBD1|TRBV19
TGTGCCAGTAGTAGAGGACAGGGGATAAGTCGGGGCACTGAAGCTTTCTTT
CASSRGQGISRGTEAFF
>TRBJ1-5|-|15|-|TRBV6-1
TGTGCCAGCAGTGAATTTGCCAGGGAGAGGAGGTCCCAGCATTTT
CASSEFARERRSQHF
>TRBJ2-5|-|12|-|TRBV2
TGTGCCAGCACCCGAGTAGGGGGGACCCAGTACTTC
CASTRVGGTQYF
>TRBJ1-5|-|13|-|TRBV15
TGTGCCACCAGCAGAGACGGCGATCAGCCCCAGCATTTT
CATSRDGDQPQHF
>TRBJ2-6|-|15|-|TRBV6-5
TGTGCCAGCAGCAACGAGGCCTCTGGGGCCAACGTCCTGACTTTC
CASSNEASGANVLTF
>TRBJ2-5|-|14|-|TRBV6-1
TGTGCCAGCAGTGAAGCGCGGCTGACAGAGACCCAGTACTTC
CASSEARLTETQYF
>TRBJ2-3|-|15|TRBD1|TRBV2
TGTGCCAGCAGCCCACAGGGGTTATTCACAGATACGCAGTATTTT
CASSPQGLFTDTQYF
>TRBJ2-3|-|15|TRBD2|TRBV2
TGTGCCAGCATATCTAGCGGGGGAGGGGCAGATACGCAGTATTTT
CASISSGGGADTQYF
>TRBJ1-1|-|14|-|TRBV5-1
TGCGCCAGCAGCCCATCTACTGTGAACACTGAAGCTTTCTTT
CASSPSTVNTEAFF
>TRBJ1-2|-|13|-|TRBV5-6
TGTGCCAGCACGTGGCAGGGCAACTATGGCTACACCTTC
CASTWQGNYGYTF
>TRBJ1-2|-|16|TRBD1|TRBV19
TGTGCCAGTACCCACAGTGGGACAGGCCGCAACTATGGCTACACCTTC
CASTHSGTGRNYGYTF